These T cell receptor beta chains were read from a single sample in a study of CD4 T cells in relation to SARS-CoV-2 and coronaviruses. Their antigens remain unidentified. Using immunoSEQ multiplex PCR, the repertoire was profiled, and TCRdb retains in-frame clones only, with some absent. The sample shows about 16,000 clones, roughly 74% of them seen only once. Sequencing input: CD4+ T cells from PBMCs, cultured in vitro. Receptors originate from a human donor in good health. Each CDR3 is given without its conserved first and last residue.

>TRBV5-6|TRBJ2-1
ARTQVVRDEQF
>TRBV30|TRBJ1-1
AWSVRRNTEAF
>TRBV10-3|TRBJ2-3
AISESVSSSQY
>TRBV12-3/TRBV12-4|TRBJ2-1
ASRYSNGGEQF
>TRBV29-1|TRBJ2-7
SVVRQGVYEQY
>TRBV29-1|TRBJ2-7
SVAIPGQGSSEQY
>TRBV7-8|TRBJ2-2
ASSLTEWVSGGVVGELF
>TRBV19|TRBJ1-4
ASSIGRSANEKLF
>TRBV28|TRBJ1-2
ASNRGNNYGYT
>TRBV6-5|TRBJ1-2
ASRDRGNYGYT
>TRBV12-3/TRBV12-4|TRBJ2-7
ASSLMDEQY
>TRBV9|TRBJ1-6
ASSVGAGDSPLH
>TRBV5-1|TRBJ2-1
ASSFQGGREQF
>TRBV30|TRBJ2-5
AWGPGTSVQETQY
>TRBV6-5|TRBJ2-3
ASRPGSHDTQY
>TRBV10-3|TRBJ2-1
AINGQGPYNEQF
>TRBV3-1/TRBV3-2|TRBJ1-2
ASTRGQGGGYT
>TRBV11-1|TRBJ2-7
ASSWGQAIFSYEQY